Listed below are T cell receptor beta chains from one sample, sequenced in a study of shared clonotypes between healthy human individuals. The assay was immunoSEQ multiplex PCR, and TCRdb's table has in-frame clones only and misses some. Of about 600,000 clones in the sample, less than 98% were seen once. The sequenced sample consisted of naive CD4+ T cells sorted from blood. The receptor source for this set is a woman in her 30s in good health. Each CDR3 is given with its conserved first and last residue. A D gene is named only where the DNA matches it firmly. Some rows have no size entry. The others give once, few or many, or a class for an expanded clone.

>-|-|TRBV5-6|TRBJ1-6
TGTGCCAGCAGCTTGGATCCCAACGGGCACAATTCACCCCTCCACTTT
CASSLDPNGHNSPLHF
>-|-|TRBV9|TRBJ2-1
TGTGCCAGCAGCGTAGGTCGGGGAAGACCCTACAATGAGCAGTTCTTC
CASSVGRGRPYNEQFF
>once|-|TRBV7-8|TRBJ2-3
TGTGCCAGCAGCTCTACAGGATATAGCACAGATACGCAGTATTTT
CASSSTGYSTDTQYF
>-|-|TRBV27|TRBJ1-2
TGTGCCAGCAGTCCGACCATCCACCCGACCGCTGGCTACACCTTC
CASSPTIHPTAGYTF
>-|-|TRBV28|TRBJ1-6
TGTGCCAGCAGTTTTACCGGGTATAATTCACCCCTCCACTTT
CASSFTGYNSPLHF
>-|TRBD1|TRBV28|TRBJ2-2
TGTGCCAGCAGTCGGACAGGGGTGGTCGGGGAGCTGTTTTTT
CASSRTGVVGELFF
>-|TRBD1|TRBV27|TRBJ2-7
TGTGCCAGCACACCGGGACAGGGATTTTCTTACGAGCAGTACTTC
CASTPGQGFSYEQYF
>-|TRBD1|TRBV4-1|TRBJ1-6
TGCGCCAGCAGCCAAGGACAGGGCTCCTATAATTCACCCCTCCACTTT
CASSQGQGSYNSPLHF
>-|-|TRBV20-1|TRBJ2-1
TGCAGTGCCCGAACCAATGAGCAGTTCTTC
CSARTNEQFF
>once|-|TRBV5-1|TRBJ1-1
TGCGCCAGCAGCTCTTCAACGGGACTCAGGAACACTGAAGCTTTCTTT
CASSSSTGLRNTEAFF
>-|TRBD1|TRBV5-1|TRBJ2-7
TGCGCCAGCAGCTTGGACAGGGGGTACGAGCAGTACTTC
CASSLDRGYEQYF
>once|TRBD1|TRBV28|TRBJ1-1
TGTGCCAGCAGTTCTACAGGGGACGCTTTCTTT
CASSSTGDAFF
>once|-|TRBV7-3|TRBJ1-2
TGTGCCAGCAGCTTAAATCGAGGGTTGAGTGGCTACACCTTC
CASSLNRGLSGYTF
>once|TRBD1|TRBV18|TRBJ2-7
TGTGCCAGCTCACCAAGGGACAGGGGCTCCTACGAGCAGTACTTC
CASSPRDRGSYEQYF
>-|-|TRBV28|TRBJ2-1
TGTGCCAGCACCTCTGGGACTAATGAGCAGTTCTTC
CASTSGTNEQFF
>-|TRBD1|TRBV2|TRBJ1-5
TGTGCCAGCAGCGGGACAGTGTCTAACAATCAGCCCCAGCATTTT
CASSGTVSNNQPQHF
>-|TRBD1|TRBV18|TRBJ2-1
TGTGCCAGCTCACCCCCCAGGACAGGGGGCGCCTCTTTAGATTACAATGAGCAGTTCTTC
CASSPPRTGGASLDYNEQFF
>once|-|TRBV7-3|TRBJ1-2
TGTGCCAGCAGCTTTGGGGGAAGTAACTATGGCTACACCTTC
CASSFGGSNYGYTF
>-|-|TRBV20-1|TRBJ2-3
TGCAGTGCATTAAAGGTAGATACGCAGTATTTT
CSALKVDTQYF
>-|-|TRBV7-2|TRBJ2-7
TGTGCCAGCAGCCCCTATATCGGGTCCTACGAGCAGTACTTC
CASSPYIGSYEQYF
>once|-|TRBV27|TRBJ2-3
TGTGCCAGCAGTTTAAGGACAGATACGCAGTATTTT
CASSLRTDTQYF
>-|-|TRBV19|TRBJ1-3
TGTGCCAGTAAAGAGGGACGGACTCGTAGCTACGACTCTGGAAACACCATATATTTT
CASKEGRTRSYDSGNTIYF
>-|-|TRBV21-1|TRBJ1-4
TGTGCCAGCAGCAAAGCGCTGGGGACCCGTGAAAAACTGTTTTTT
CASSKALGTREKLFF
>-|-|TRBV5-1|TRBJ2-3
TGCGCCAGCAGCTTGGGAGATTTCACAGATACGCAGTATTTT
CASSLGDFTDTQYF
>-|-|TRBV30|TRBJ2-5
TGTGCCTGGAATAAAGGCAGGGAAGAGACCCAGTACTTC
CAWNKGREETQYF
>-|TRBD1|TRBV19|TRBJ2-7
TGTGCCAGTAGTACTAACAGGGGGACTCTATCCTACGAGCAGTACTTC
CASSTNRGTLSYEQYF
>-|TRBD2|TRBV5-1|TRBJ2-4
TGCGCCAGCAGCTTGATTTCGACTAGCGGGGGGCCTCAGGCCAAAAACATTCAGTACTTC
CASSLISTSGGPQAKNIQYF
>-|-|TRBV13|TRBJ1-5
TGTGCCAGCAACCGAAGGTCTCAGGGGACGACAAGGCCCCAGCATTTT
CASNRRSQGTTRPQHF
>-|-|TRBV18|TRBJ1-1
TGTGCCAGCTCACCACCGTTCCAACAGCCGGTCGCTGAAGCTTTCTTT
CASSPPFQQPVAEAFF
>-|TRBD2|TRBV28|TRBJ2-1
TGTGCCAGCAGTCCCGGGACTAGTCAGGGCGATGAGCAGTTCTTC
CASSPGTSQGDEQFF
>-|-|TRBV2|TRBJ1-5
TGTGCCAGCAGTGAATATATTTCCGGGGCCGGTCAGCCCCAGCATTTT
CASSEYISGAGQPQHF
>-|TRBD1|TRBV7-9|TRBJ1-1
TGTGCCAGCAGCTTAGCGACAGGGGCAGGGACTGAAGCTTTCTTT
CASSLATGAGTEAFF
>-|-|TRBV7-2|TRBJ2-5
TGTGCCAGCAGCTTCAGGCGGGAAGAGACCCAGTACTTC
CASSFRREETQYF
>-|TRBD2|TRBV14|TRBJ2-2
TGTGCCAGCAGCCAAGACTCCGTACTAGCGTTTAGGACCGGGGAGCTGTTTTTT
CASSQDSVLAFRTGELFF
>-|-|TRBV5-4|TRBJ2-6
TGTGCCAGCAGCTTGGACGGGCCCTCTGGGGCCAACGTCCTGACTTTC
CASSLDGPSGANVLTF
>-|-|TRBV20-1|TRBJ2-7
TGCAGTGCTCGATCCGACTACGAGCAGTACTTC
CSARSDYEQYF
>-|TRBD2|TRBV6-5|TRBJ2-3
TGTGCCAGCAGCAAGAGCGGGATTAGCACAGATACGCAGTATTTT
CASSKSGISTDTQYF
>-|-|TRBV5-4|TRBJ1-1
TGTGCCAGCAGCTTGAAACAGTTTAGTGAAGCTTTCTTT
CASSLKQFSEAFF
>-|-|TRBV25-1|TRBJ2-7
TGTGCCGGCGCGATGGCGGGATCCTACGAGCAGTACTTC
CAGAMAGSYEQYF
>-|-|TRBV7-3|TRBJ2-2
TGTGCCAGCAGCTTGGGGACCGGGGAGCTGTTTTTT
CASSLGTGELFF
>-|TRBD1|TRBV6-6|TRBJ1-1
TGTGCCAGCAGGGATTCCACAGGGGCGGTGAACACTGAAGCTTTCTTT
CASRDSTGAVNTEAFF
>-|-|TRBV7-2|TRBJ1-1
TGTGCCAGCAGCTTAGCGGTTGGGGGGCGCAGGAGGACTGAAGCTTTCTTT
CASSLAVGGRRRTEAFF
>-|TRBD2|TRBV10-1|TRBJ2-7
TGCGCCAGCGGCAACGGGAGGGCCCGCTACGAGCAGTACTTC
CASGNGRARYEQYF
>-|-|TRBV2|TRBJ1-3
TGTGCCAGCAGTGAAATGAACAGGGCGGTAGGAAACACCATATATTTT
CASSEMNRAVGNTIYF
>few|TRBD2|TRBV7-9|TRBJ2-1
TGTGCCAGCAGCGGACTAGCCCCATACAATGAGCAGTTCTTC
CASSGLAPYNEQFF
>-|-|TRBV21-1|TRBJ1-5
TGTGCCAGCAGCAAAGGCCGGGACGATGGACGGGAACCCCAGCATTTT
CASSKGRDDGREPQHF
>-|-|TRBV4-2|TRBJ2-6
TGTGCCAGCAGCCAAGATTCTCAGGGGCTTGGGGCCAACGTCCTGACTTTC
CASSQDSQGLGANVLTF
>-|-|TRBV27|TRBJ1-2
TGTGCCAGCAAGGGGTCCCAGGTAAAATATGGCTACACCTTC
CASKGSQVKYGYTF